These 27 T cell receptor beta chains originate from one sample sequenced in a study of T cell responses to AZD1222 COVID-19 vaccine. TCRdb's copy holds only in-frame clones and misses some; the assay was immunoSEQ multiplex PCR. The sample holds about 110,000 clones, less than 95% seen once. The specimen comprised peripheral blood, sampled 28 days after the second AZD1222 dose. Receptors were obtained from an adult who received the AZD1222 COVID-19 vaccine.

The chain combines TRBV5-1 with TRBJ2-7, with D perhaps TRBD1 or TRBD2 (5 bases each). Germline-derived CDR1 and CDR2 are SGHRS and YFSETQ. The CDR3 is made up of 12 amino acids. V lost 4 bases and J lost 7, with 12 bases in between. This CDR3 is CASSPMRGEQYF. The CDR3 nucleotides are TGCGCCAGCAGCCCCATGAGGGGTGAGCAGTACTTC.

The chain is built from TRBV30 and TRBJ1-1, with TRBD1 identical over 8 bases. This CDR3 region has 13 residues. V lost 5 bases and J lost 2; bases outside the gene matches: 4. From germline, CDR1 is GTSNPN and CDR2 SVGIG (reference sequence). The CDR3 here is CAWRTGFNTEAFF. In DNA form, the CDR3 reads TGTGCCTGGCGGACAGGGTTCAACACTGAAGCTTTCTTT.

V usage is TRBV5-1 and J usage is TRBJ1-3; unclear D gene. The V gene's germline CDR1 is SGHRS and CDR2 YFSETQ. CDR3 length: 14 amino acids. V dropped 4 bases and J dropped 9 bases, with 17 bases sitting between them. In nucleotides, the CDR3 is TGCGCCAGCAGCACCACCTCCCCGCGCGGCACCATATATTTT. It encodes CASSTTSPRGTIYF.

J is TRBJ2-7 and V is TRBV27; D remains ambiguous. Between the trimmed V and J ends, which lost 3 bases and 1 base, there was a span of 10 bases. From germline, CDR1 is MNHEY and CDR2 SMNVEV (reference sequence). This CDR3 is 14 amino acids long. The CDR3 sequence: CASSFVGPSYEQYF. DNA of the CDR3: TGTGCCAGCAGTTTCGTGGGCCCTTCCTACGAGCAGTACTTC.

This chain joins TRBV3-1 (or the pseudogene TRBV3-2) and TRBJ1-3; D call uncertain. CDR1 and CDR2 from the germline V gene are LGHDT and YNNKEL (reference sequence). V gave up 4 bases and J gave up 3 bases, with 13 bases separating them. This CDR3 has 15 amino acids. Written as DNA, the CDR3 is TGTGCCAGCAGCCGATCCACAGACGGTGGAAACACCATATATTTT. This codes for CASSRSTDGGNTIYF.

The chain carries TRBV27 and TRBJ2-1, with D possibly TRBD2 on 6 matching bases. Trimming left V 6 bases short and J 9 bases short, with 12 bases between. CDR1 MNHEY and CDR2 SMNVEV come from the germline V gene (reference sequence). The CDR3 is 12 residues long. Written as DNA, the CDR3 is TGTGCCAGCAGCCCCATCGGGGGTGAGCAGTTCTTC. It yields the protein CASSPIGGEQFF.

V is TRBV3-1 (or the pseudogene TRBV3-2) and J is TRBJ1-1, with D possibly matching TRBD1 (6 bases). The germline V and J ends were trimmed by 4 bases and 4 bases, with 16 bases remaining between them. The CDR3 contains 15 residues. Germline V gene data show CDR1 as LGHDT and CDR2 as YNNKEL (reference sequence). This CDR3 reads CASSLWQTGITEAFF. Here the CDR3 DNA reads TGTGCCAGCAGCCTATGGCAGACAGGCATCACTGAAGCTTTCTTT.

This sequence joins TRBV19 and TRBJ1-5; D perhaps matches TRBD1 (6 bases). Trimming removed 5 bases at V and 4 bases at J, with 21 bases between. The V gene's germline CDR1 is LNHDA and CDR2 SQIVND (reference sequence). The CDR3 runs 17 residues. The CDR3 DNA reads TGTGCCAGTAGTGACCAGCTTGACAGGCTAACTAATCAGCCCCAGCATTTT. Its protein is CASSDQLDRLTNQPQHF.

The V call is TRBV11-3, the J call TRBJ1-1; D unclear. V shed 3 bases and J shed 1 base, with 3 bases lying between them. The CDR3 loop spans 12 amino acids. The germline CDR1 and CDR2 sequences are SGHNT and YENEEA. The CDR3 spells CASSFKNTEAFF. CDR3 DNA sequence: TGTGCCAGCAGCTTTAAGAACACTGAAGCTTTCTTT.

V and J are TRBV10-3 and TRBJ2-7; a possible D gene is TRBD2 (5 bases). V lost 0 bases and J lost 0, with 9 bases in between. The germline V gene encodes CDR1 ENHRY and CDR2 SYGVKD. The CDR3 length is 15 residues. In DNA form, the CDR3 reads TGTGCCATCAGTGAGTCGAGAGGGCACTCCTACGAGCAGTACTTC. Amino acids: CAISESRGHSYEQYF.

This chain joins TRBV2 and TRBJ1-3; D remains ambiguous. Trimming cost V 4 bases and J 3 bases, with 7 bases left between them. There are 13 residues in the CDR3. Germline V lookup: CDR1 SNHLY, CDR2 FYNNEI. CDR3 sequence reads: CASSGLGGNTIYF. CDR3 nucleotides: TGTGCCAGCAGTGGTCTAGGTGGAAACACCATATATTTT. The full variable domain, rest sourced from reference TRBV2 and TRBJ1-3, is EPEVTQTPSHQVTQMGQEVILRCVPISNHLYFYWYRQILGQKVEFLVSFYNNEISEKSEIFDDQFSVERPDGSNFTLKIRSTKLEDSAMYFCASSGLGGNTIYFGEGSWLTVV.

Worth noting for this clone: In the same sample, other DNA sequences code for this CDR3. The chain has TRBV18 and TRBJ1-5, with unresolved D. The CDR3 extends over 13 amino acids. Germline-derived CDR1 and CDR2 are KGHSH and LQKENI. Trimming removed 3 bases from V and 2 bases from J, with 5 bases in between. CDR3: CASSPGGNQPQHF. DNA for the CDR3: TGTGCCAGCTCACCGGGAGGCAATCAGCCCCAGCATTTT.

The J gene is TRBJ1-1, the V gene TRBV6-5; the match to TRBD1 covers 7 bases. V trimming: 7 bases; J trimming: 1 base; junction bases outside the gene matches: 9. Germline V gene data show CDR1 as MNHEY and CDR2 as SVGAGI. CDR3 length: 15 residues. The CDR3 DNA reads TGTGCCAGCACCCTCTCCGGACAGGAGAACACTGAAGCTTTCTTT. This codes for CASTLSGQENTEAFF.

The V and J genes are TRBV12-3 or TRBV12-4 and TRBJ1-6; the D is unclear. V was shortened by 3 bases and J by 6 bases, with 6 bases between the two germline ends. CDR3 length: 13 amino acids. The CDR3 reads CASSFQVNSPLHF. CDR3 coding DNA: TGTGCCAGCAGTTTTCAGGTTAATTCACCCCTCCACTTT.

The V and J genes are TRBV4-1 and TRBJ1-2; D uncertain. Germline V lookup: CDR1 MGHRA, CDR2 YSYEKL. CDR3 length: 15 amino acids. V was clipped by 1 base and J by 10 bases, with 19 bases between them. Written as DNA, the CDR3 is TGCGCCAGCAGCCAAGGTGCGGTCTCAGGAAGCGTCTACACCTTC. Translation: CASSQGAVSGSVYTF.

The chain recombines TRBV7-2 with TRBJ2-2; 8 bases map to TRBD2. The germline gives CDR1 SGHTA, CDR2 FQGNSA. The V gene end was trimmed by 5 bases and the J gene end by 9 bases; junction bases not matched to a gene: 11. This CDR3 contains 15 residues. The CDR3 protein is CASSPLGTRARELFF. CDR3 bases: TGTGCCAGCAGCCCCCTGGGGACTAGGGCACGGGAGCTGTTTTTT.

The chain uses TRBV6-1 and TRBJ1-4; 9 nucleotides match TRBD1. This CDR3 has 16 amino acids. Germline V lookup: CDR1 MNHNS, CDR2 SASEGT. The ends lost 4 bases at V and 0 bases at J; junction bases unmatched: 3. The CDR3 here is CASSVTGGTTNEKLFF. CDR3 nucleotides: TGTGCCAGCAGTGTGACAGGGGGGACAACTAATGAAAAACTGTTTTTT.

This rearrangement joins TRBV9 to TRBJ2-3; D remains unclear. CDR1 and CDR2 from the germline V gene are SGDLS and YYNGEE. This CDR3 comprises 15 residues. The germline V and J ends were trimmed by 0 bases and 2 bases, with 10 bases remaining between them. CDR3 sequence reads: CASSVEVGFTDTQYF. The CDR3 DNA follows: TGTGCCAGCAGCGTAGAAGTTGGGTTCACAGATACGCAGTATTTT.

This clone was picked up one time. V is TRBV19 and J is TRBJ2-1; 9 nucleotides agree with TRBD2. The CDR3 sequence is 18 residues long. The germline gives CDR1 LNHDA, CDR2 SQIVND (reference sequence). Trimming cost V 5 bases and J 7 bases; bases outside gene matches: 18. CDR3 coding DNA: TGTGCCAGTAGTCCCCTGATTGCGGGGGGGCGAATGTCGAATGAGCAGTTCTTC. Protein product: CASSPLIAGGRMSNEQFF.

The rearrangement links TRBV12-5 to TRBJ1-3, with D tentatively TRBD1 (5 bases). This CDR3 spans 15 amino acids. V lost 6 bases, J lost 0 bases, and 12 bases lay in between. CDR1 is LGHNT, CDR2 FRNRAP, per germline. CDR3 residues: CASGQGQSSGNTIYF. CDR3 in DNA: TGTGCTAGTGGCCAAGGACAAAGCTCTGGAAACACCATATATTTT.

This chain joins TRBV12-3 or TRBV12-4 and TRBJ1-5; D ambiguous. The length of the CDR3 is 11 residues. Trimming took 8 bases from V and 4 from J, leaving 6 bases between them. The CDR3 sequence is CASAINQPQHF. For the CDR3, the DNA is TGTGCCAGCGCAATTAATCAGCCCCAGCATTTT.

The rearrangement uses TRBV5-5 and TRBJ2-7; 8 nucleotides align to TRBD2. The germline V gene encodes CDR1 SGHKS and CDR2 YYEKEE (reference sequence). The V gene end was trimmed by 0 bases and the J gene end by 0 bases; junction bases not matched to a gene: 5. The CDR3 covers 16 residues. CDR3 amino acids: CASSLGLAISSYEQYF. The CDR3 DNA reads as TGTGCCAGCAGCTTGGGACTAGCGATAAGCTCCTACGAGCAGTACTTC.

This chain links TRBV29-1 with TRBJ1-2, with unresolved D. This CDR3 spans 12 amino acids. Germline V lookup: CDR1 SQVTM, CDR2 ANQGSEA. V lost 5 bases to trimming and J lost 8 bases, with 15 bases between them. Written as DNA, the CDR3 is TGCAGCGTTCGTTGGGGATCGAGGGGCTACACCTTC. This codes for CSVRWGSRGYTF.

This clone was seen a single time. J is TRBJ1-5 and V is TRBV5-4; D ambiguous. The CDR3 totals 15 residues. V shed 2 bases and J shed 3 bases, with 12 bases lying between them. Germline CDR1 and CDR2: SGHNT and YYREEE (reference sequence). The CDR3: CASSFIRLTNQPQHF. The CDR3 bases are TGTGCCAGCAGCTTTATTCGGCTTACCAATCAGCCCCAGCATTTT.

The chain uses TRBV6-5 and TRBJ1-2; weak D call: TRBD1 (5 bases). The germline gives CDR1 MNHEY, CDR2 SVGAGI. The length of the CDR3 is 14 residues. V dropped 2 bases and J dropped 3 bases, with 10 bases sitting between them. CDR3 loop: CASSYSRQHYGYTF. Written as DNA, the CDR3 is TGTGCCAGCAGTTACAGTCGACAGCACTATGGCTACACCTTC.

The V and J genes are TRBV18 and TRBJ1-1, with unresolved D. V was shortened by 4 bases and J by 7 bases, with 13 bases between the two germline ends. Germline assignment: CDR1 KGHSH and CDR2 LQKENI. The CDR3 has 13 amino acids. The chain's CDR3 is CASSQEGYNEAFF. The CDR3 nucleotides are TGTGCCAGCTCACAAGAGGGCTATAATGAAGCTTTCTTT.

The chain uses TRBV14 and TRBJ2-1, with a weak D call TRBD2 (5 bases). CDR3 length: 14 residues. In germline, CDR1 is SGHDN, CDR2 FVKESK. Trimming removed 1 base at V and 15 bases at J, with 19 bases between. DNA of the CDR3: TGTGCCAGCAGCCAAGGCGGTCGGGGTCTGTCGCGGTTCTTC. Residues: CASSQGGRGLSRFF.